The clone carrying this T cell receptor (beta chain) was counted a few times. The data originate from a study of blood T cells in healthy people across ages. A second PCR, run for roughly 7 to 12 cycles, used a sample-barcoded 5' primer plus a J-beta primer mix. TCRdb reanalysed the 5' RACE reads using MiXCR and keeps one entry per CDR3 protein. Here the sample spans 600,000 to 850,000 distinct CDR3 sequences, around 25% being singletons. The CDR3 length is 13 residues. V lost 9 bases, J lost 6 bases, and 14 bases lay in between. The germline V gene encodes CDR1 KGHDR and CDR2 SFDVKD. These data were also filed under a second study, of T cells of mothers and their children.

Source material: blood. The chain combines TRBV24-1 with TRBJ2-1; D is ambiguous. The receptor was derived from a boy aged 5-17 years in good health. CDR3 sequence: CATAPRTSNEQFF. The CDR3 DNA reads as TGTGCCACCGCCCCCCGAACCAGCAATGAGCAGTTCTTC.